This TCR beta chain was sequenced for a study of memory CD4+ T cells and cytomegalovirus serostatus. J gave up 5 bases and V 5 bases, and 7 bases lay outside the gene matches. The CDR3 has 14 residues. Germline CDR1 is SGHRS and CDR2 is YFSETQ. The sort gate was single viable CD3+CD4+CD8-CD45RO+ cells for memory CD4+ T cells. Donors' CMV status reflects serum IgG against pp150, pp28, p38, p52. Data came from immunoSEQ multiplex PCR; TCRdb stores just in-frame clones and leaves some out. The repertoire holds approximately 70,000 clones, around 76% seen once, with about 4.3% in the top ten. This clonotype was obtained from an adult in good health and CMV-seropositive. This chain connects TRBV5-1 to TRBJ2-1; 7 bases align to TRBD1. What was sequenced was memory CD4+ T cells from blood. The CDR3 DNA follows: TGCGCCAGCAGGAGGGGGCTAGGGGACAATGAGCAGTTCTTC. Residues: CASRRGLGDNEQFF.